This passage covers 25 T cell receptor beta chains from one sample sequenced in a study of identical twins. TCRdb used MiXCR to reprocess the 5' RACE reads, holding one entry per CDR3 protein. The repertoire consists of about 690,000 distinct CDR3 sequences, with around 6.1% occurring once and the leading ten covering approximately 2%. Sequenced: naive T cells sorted from blood. The receptors stem from a man between 18 and 35 years old in good health.

This clonotype was counted ten times or more. V and J are TRBV5-6 and TRBJ1-1; D gene uncertain. Per germline, CDR1 SGHDT and CDR2 YYEEEE. This CDR3 spans 14 amino acids. V was cut by 2 bases and J by 1 base, with 9 bases left in between. Here the CDR3 reads CASSFASPNTEAFF. CDR3 DNA sequence: TGTGCCAGCAGCTTCGCCAGTCCGAACACTGAAGCTTTCTTT.

This clonotype has ten or more counts. The V call is TRBV5-1, the J call TRBJ2-3; TRBD1 might be the D (6 bases). The V gene lost 3 bases and the J gene lost 2 bases, with 16 bases spanning the gap. Germline V gene data show CDR1 as SGHRS and CDR2 as YFSETQ. The CDR3 extends over 16 amino acids. CDR3 nucleotide sequence: TGCGCCAGCAGCTCCACAGGGTGGCCGGACACAGATACGCAGTATTTT. Amino acid sequence: CASSSTGWPDTDTQYF.

This clonotype has only a few counts. The V gene is TRBV27, the J gene TRBJ1-1; TRBD1 aligns across 9 bases. Germline V lookup: CDR1 MNHEY, CDR2 SMNVEV (reference sequence). The V gene end was trimmed by 7 bases and the J gene end by 3 bases; junction bases not matched to a gene: 6. The CDR3 is made up of 14 amino acids. Here the CDR3 reads CASTRQGVYTEAFF. The CDR3 region has the DNA TGTGCCAGCACCAGACAGGGGGTCTACACTGAAGCTTTCTTT.

Only a few counts were recorded for this clonotype. The CDR3 region is CASSLLKRDRNLYGYTF. DNA of the CDR3: TGTGCCAGCAGCTTATTAAAAAGGGACAGAAACCTCTATGGCTACACCTTC. The chain carries TRBV7-3 and TRBJ1-2, with 7 positions matching TRBD1. The CDR3 consists of 17 residues. V trimming: 2 bases; J trimming: 4 bases; junction bases outside the gene matches: 13. Germline CDR1 is SGHTA and CDR2 is FQGTGA.

A few counts support this clonotype. The chain links TRBV28 to TRBJ2-6; weak D call: TRBD1 (6 bases). This CDR3 has 15 residues. Looked up from germline, CDR1 is MDHEN and CDR2 is SYDVKM. V lost 4 bases, J lost 2 bases, and 9 bases lay in between. CDR3 sequence (DNA): TGTGCCAGCAGTTCCCAGGGGACTGGGGCCAACGTCCTGACTTTC. It translates to CASSSQGTGANVLTF.

This clonotype has ten or more counts. The chain uses TRBV5-1 and TRBJ1-3, with TRBD1 matching over 7 bases. Germline assignment: CDR1 SGHRS and CDR2 YFSETQ. With V trimmed by 0 bases and J by 0 bases, 3 bases remained unmatched. CDR3 length equals 16 residues. CDR3 nucleotides: TGCGCCAGCAGCTTGGCCGGGACAGACTCTGGAAACACCATATATTTT. This encodes CASSLAGTDSGNTIYF.

This clonotype was seen a handful of times. The J gene is TRBJ2-7, the V gene TRBV5-6; a weak D match, TRBD2 (5 bases). Germline CDR1 SGHDT, CDR2 YYEEEE. The CDR3 sequence is 15 residues long. Trimming removed 0 bases at V and 4 bases at J, with 14 bases between. The CDR3 coding sequence is TGTGCCAGCAGCTTGGGAGGGAAGGGTCCTTACGAGCAGTACTTC. It translates to CASSLGGKGPYEQYF.

This clonotype was counted many times. The V call is TRBV20-1, the J call TRBJ2-7; 15 bases match TRBD2. CDR1 is DFQATT, CDR2 SNEGSKA, per germline (reference sequence). The CDR3 has 14 residues. The ends lost 1 base at V and 7 bases at J; junction bases unmatched: 2. The CDR3 sequence is CSARVGTSGREQYF. The CDR3 DNA sequence: TGCAGTGCTAGAGTGGGGACTAGCGGGAGGGAGCAGTACTTC.

This clonotype occurred many times. This chain joins TRBV7-9 and TRBJ2-3; TRBD1 matches at 9 bases. The germline CDR1 and CDR2 sequences are SEHNR and FQNEAQ (reference sequence). This CDR3 spans 15 amino acids. V dropped 5 bases and J dropped 4; count of bases not matched to a gene: 7. CDR3 amino acids: CASSQTGTGSDTQYF. In nucleotides, the CDR3 is TGTGCCAGCAGCCAAACCGGGACAGGGTCAGATACGCAGTATTTT. Supplemented by reference TRBV7-9 and TRBJ2-3, the full variable domain reads DTGVSQNPRHKITKRGQNVTFRCDPISEHNRLYWYRQTLGQGPEFLTYFQNEAQLEKSRLLSDRFSAERPKGSFSTLEIQRTEQGDSAMYLCASSQTGTGSDTQYFGPGTRLTVL.

The table lists this clonotype with a few counts. The V gene is TRBV5-6, the J gene TRBJ2-7, with D unresolved. CDR1 and CDR2 (germline): SGHDT, YYEEEE. Trimming left V 2 bases short and J 4 bases short, with 7 bases between. CDR3 size: 12 residues. The CDR3 DNA reads TGTGCCAGCAGCTTCCAGGAGTACGAGCAGTACGTC. Translating it yields CASSFQEYEQYV.

V gene TRBV5-1 combines with J gene TRBJ2-3; D is possibly TRBD1 (5 bases). V lost 0 bases and J 5 bases, leaving 16 bases between the germline ends. The CDR3 contains 16 residues. Germline CDR1 and CDR2: SGHRS and YFSETQ. The CDR3 loop is CASSLEARVNGDTQYF. For the CDR3, the DNA is TGCGCCAGCAGCTTGGAGGCCAGGGTTAATGGAGATACGCAGTATTTT.

V is TRBV12-3 or TRBV12-4 and J is TRBJ2-5, with 12 bases fitting TRBD1. V lost 3 bases to trimming and J lost 3 bases; unmatched junction nucleotides: 5. The CDR3 covers 16 residues. The CDR3 spells CASSLSGQGAEETQYF. The CDR3 nucleotides read TGTGCCAGCAGTTTGTCGGGACAGGGGGCCGAAGAGACCCAGTACTTC.

CDR3 DNA: TGTGCCATCAGCCAGGGTGACTATGGCTACACCTTC. Protein sequence: CAISQGDYGYTF. The V call is TRBV10-3, the J call TRBJ1-2, with D possibly being TRBD1 (5 bases). This CDR3 comprises 12 residues. The germline V and J ends were trimmed by 6 bases and 3 bases, with 8 bases remaining between them. Germline CDR1 ENHRY, CDR2 SYGVKD.

This clonotype was counted a few times. CDR3 protein: CATSRDEKLFF. For the CDR3, the DNA is TGTGCCACCAGCAGAGACGAAAAACTGTTTTTT. The J gene is TRBJ1-4, the V gene TRBV15; unclear D gene. Germline V lookup: CDR1 LNHNV, CDR2 YYDKDF (reference sequence). This CDR3 is built from 11 residues. Between the trimmed V and J ends, which lost 0 bases and 8 bases, there was a span of 1 base.

Comment on this clonotype: With a much larger clone just one base away, this may be a read error. The chain couples TRBV4-3 to TRBJ2-7; D uncertain. The CDR3 has 13 amino acids. Germline V gives CDR1 LGHNA, CDR2 YSLEER. With 4 bases removed from V and 2 bases from J, the gap between germline ends came to 9 bases. The CDR3 protein is CASSPGRAYEQYF. In DNA, the CDR3 is TGCGCCAGCAGCCCCGGACGGGCCTACGAGCAGTACTTC.

This clonotype was seen repeatedly, ten times or more. The chain is built from TRBV20-1 and TRBJ1-3; the D gene is possibly TRBD1 (6 bases). The CDR3 runs 15 residues. V was trimmed by 3 bases and J by 0 bases, leaving 12 bases between them. Germline loops: CDR1 DFQATT, CDR2 SNEGSKA (reference sequence). The CDR3: CSASADRNSGNTIYF. The CDR3 DNA follows: TGCAGTGCTAGTGCAGACAGGAACTCTGGAAACACCATATATTTT.

This clonotype was counted at least ten times. This CDR3 reads CASSLVQLTGELFF. The DNA for the CDR3 is TGCGCCAGCAGCTTGGTTCAGCTCACCGGGGAGCTGTTTTTT. This sequence joins TRBV5-1 and TRBJ2-2; D gene uncertain. The CDR3 spans 14 residues. Germline CDR1 SGHRS, CDR2 YFSETQ. V lost 0 bases, J lost 4 bases, and 7 bases lay in between. Drawing the rest from reference TRBV5-1 and TRBJ2-2, the complete variable domain is KAGVTQTPRYLIKTRGQQVTLSCSPISGHRSVSWYQQTPGQGLQFLFEYFSETQRNKGNFPGRFSGRQFSNSRSEMNVSTLELGDSALYLCASSLVQLTGELFFGEGSRLTVL.

This chain joins TRBV3-1 and TRBJ2-1; possibly TRBD1 for D (6 bases). Germline-derived CDR1 and CDR2 are LGHDT and YNNKEL (reference sequence). V lost 5 bases and J lost 6, with 11 bases in between. The CDR3 spans 13 residues. CDR3 in DNA: TGTGCCAGCAGCGAATACAGGGTCAATGAGCAGTTCTTC. Amino acids: CASSEYRVNEQFF.

V is TRBV27 and J is TRBJ2-5, with 10 bases fitting TRBD1. In germline, CDR1 is MNHEY, CDR2 SMNVEV (reference sequence). This CDR3 spans 14 amino acids. Trimming cost V 7 bases and J 5 bases; bases outside gene matches: 7. The DNA of the CDR3 is TGTGCCAGCACCTCGACAGGGGGCGGTGAGACCCAGTACTTC. Translation: CASTSTGGGETQYF.

This clonotype was seen many times. This chain uses TRBV12-3 or TRBV12-4 with TRBJ1-1, with D perhaps matching TRBD1 (5 bases). The CDR3 is 14 amino acids. V shed 4 bases and J shed 5 bases, with 14 bases lying between them. The chain's CDR3 is CASSSAGRRTEAFF. CDR3 bases: TGTGCCAGCAGTTCCGCAGGGCGAAGGACTGAAGCTTTCTTT.

The chain has TRBV14 and TRBJ2-5; D gene uncertain. CDR1 and CDR2 from the germline V gene are SGHDN and FVKESK. V was clipped by 4 bases and J by 4 bases, with 19 bases between them. This CDR3 comprises 16 residues. This CDR3 is CASSPKRLRIGETQYF. Here the CDR3 DNA reads TGTGCCAGCAGCCCAAAACGACTGAGAATTGGAGAGACCCAGTACTTC.

CDR3 amino acids: CASSPSPGPGSYEQYF. CDR3 nucleotides: TGTGCCAGCAGCCCCTCCCCGGGACCAGGATCCTACGAGCAGTACTTC. This chain joins TRBV7-3 and TRBJ2-7, with D perhaps being TRBD1 or TRBD2 (5 bases each). The ends were cut back, 5 bases at V and 1 base at J, with 18 bases in the middle. The CDR3 sequence is 16 residues long. Germline values: CDR1 SGHTA, CDR2 FQGTGA.

This chain joins TRBV7-9 and TRBJ2-5, with 8 bases aligning to TRBD1. The length of the CDR3 is 14 residues. V shed 5 bases, J shed 8 bases, and the junction held 10 bases outside the gene matches. The V gene's germline CDR1 is SEHNR and CDR2 FQNEAQ (reference sequence). The CDR3 DNA reads TGTGCCAGCAGCCCCTGGACAGGGCCTGAAACCCAGTACTTC. It specifies CASSPWTGPETQYF.

J is TRBJ2-5 and V is TRBV5-1, with a tentative D call TRBD1 (5 bases). The CDR3 sequence is 16 residues long. From germline, CDR1 is SGHRS and CDR2 YFSETQ. The V gene lost 3 bases and the J gene lost 2 bases, with 17 bases spanning the gap. DNA for the CDR3: TGCGCCAGCAGCTCTACTTCAGGGCCCAGACAAGAGACCCAGTACTTC. Its translation is CASSSTSGPRQETQYF. Filled out from reference TRBV5-1 and TRBJ2-5, the complete variable domain reads KAGVTQTPRYLIKTRGQQVTLSCSPISGHRSVSWYQQTPGQGLQFLFEYFSETQRNKGNFPGRFSGRQFSNSRSEMNVSTLELGDSALYLCASSSTSGPRQETQYFGPGTRLLVL.

This chain connects TRBV9 to TRBJ2-6; unclear D gene. Germline V gene sequence: CDR1 SGDLS, CDR2 YYNGEE. With 0 bases removed from V and 3 bases from J, the gap between germline ends came to 7 bases. This CDR3 region has 15 residues. CDR3 region: CASSVASHGANVLTF. The CDR3, as DNA: TGTGCCAGCAGCGTAGCCAGTCATGGGGCCAACGTCCTGACTTTC.